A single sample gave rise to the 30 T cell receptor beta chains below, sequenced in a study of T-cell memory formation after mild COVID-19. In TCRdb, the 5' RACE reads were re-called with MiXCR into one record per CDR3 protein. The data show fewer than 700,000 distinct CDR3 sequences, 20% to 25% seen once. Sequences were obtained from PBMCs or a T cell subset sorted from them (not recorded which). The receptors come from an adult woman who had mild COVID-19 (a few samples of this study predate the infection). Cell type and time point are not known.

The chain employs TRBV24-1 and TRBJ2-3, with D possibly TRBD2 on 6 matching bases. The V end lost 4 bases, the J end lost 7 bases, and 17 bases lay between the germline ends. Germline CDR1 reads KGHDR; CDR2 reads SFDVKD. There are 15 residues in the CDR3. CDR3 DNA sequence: TGTGCCACCAGTGACCCTAAGCGGGTAGGGAATACGCAGTATTTT. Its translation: CATSDPKRVGNTQYF.

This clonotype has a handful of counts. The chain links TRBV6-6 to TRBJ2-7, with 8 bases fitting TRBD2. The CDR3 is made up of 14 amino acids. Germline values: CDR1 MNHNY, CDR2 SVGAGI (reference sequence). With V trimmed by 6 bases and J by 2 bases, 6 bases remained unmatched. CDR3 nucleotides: TGTGCCAGCAGCTCTAGCGGGCACCCCTACGAGCAGTACTTC. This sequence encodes CASSSSGHPYEQYF.

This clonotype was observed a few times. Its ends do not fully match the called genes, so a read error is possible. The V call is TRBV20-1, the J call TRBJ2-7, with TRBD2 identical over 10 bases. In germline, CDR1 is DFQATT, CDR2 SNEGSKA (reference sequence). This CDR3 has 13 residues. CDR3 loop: CSARAGGAYEQYF. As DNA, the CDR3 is TGCAGTGCAAGAGCGGGAGGGGCCTACGAGCAGTACTTC.

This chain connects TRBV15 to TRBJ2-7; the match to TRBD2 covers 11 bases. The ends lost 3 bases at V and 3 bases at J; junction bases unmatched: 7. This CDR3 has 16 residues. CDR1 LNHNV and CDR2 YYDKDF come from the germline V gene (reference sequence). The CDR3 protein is CATSRRLAGRNYEQYF. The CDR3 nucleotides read TGTGCCACCAGCAGGCGACTAGCGGGGCGGAACTACGAGCAGTACTTC.

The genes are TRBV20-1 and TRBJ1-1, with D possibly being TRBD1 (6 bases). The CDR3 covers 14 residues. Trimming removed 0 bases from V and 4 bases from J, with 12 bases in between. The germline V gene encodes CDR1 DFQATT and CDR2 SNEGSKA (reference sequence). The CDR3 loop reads CSARDRRGPTEAFF. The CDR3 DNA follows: TGCAGTGCTAGAGATCGCAGGGGACCCACTGAAGCTTTCTTT.

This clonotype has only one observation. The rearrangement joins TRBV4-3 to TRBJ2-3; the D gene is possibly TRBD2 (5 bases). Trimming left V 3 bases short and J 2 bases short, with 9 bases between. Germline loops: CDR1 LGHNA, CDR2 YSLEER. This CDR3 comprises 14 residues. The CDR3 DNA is TGCGCCAGCAGCCATCGGGGAACCACAGATACGCAGTATTTT. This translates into CASSHRGTTDTQYF.

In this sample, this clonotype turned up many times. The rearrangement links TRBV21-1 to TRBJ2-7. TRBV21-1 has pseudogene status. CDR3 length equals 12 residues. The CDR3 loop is CASSRIPYEQYF. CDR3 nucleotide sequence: TGTGCCAGCAGCCGGATTCCCTACGAGCAGTACTTC.

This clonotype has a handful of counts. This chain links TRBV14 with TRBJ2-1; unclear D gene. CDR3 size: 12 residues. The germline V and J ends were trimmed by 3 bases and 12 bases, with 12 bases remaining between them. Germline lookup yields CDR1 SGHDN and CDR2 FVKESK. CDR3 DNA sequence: TGTGCCAGCAGCCAGAACGCCGGGCGGCAGTTCTTC. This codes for CASSQNAGRQFF.

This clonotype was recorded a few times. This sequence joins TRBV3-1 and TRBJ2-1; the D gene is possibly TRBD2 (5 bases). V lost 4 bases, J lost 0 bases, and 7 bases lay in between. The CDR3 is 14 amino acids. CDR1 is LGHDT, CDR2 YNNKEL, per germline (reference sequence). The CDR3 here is CASSPRGSYNEQFF. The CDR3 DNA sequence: TGTGCCAGCAGCCCTCGGGGCTCCTACAATGAGCAGTTCTTC.

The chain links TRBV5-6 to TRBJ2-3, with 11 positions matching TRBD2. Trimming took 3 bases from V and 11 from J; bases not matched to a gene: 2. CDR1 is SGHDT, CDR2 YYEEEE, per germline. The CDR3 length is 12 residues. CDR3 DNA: TGTGCCAGCAGCTATACTAGCGGGGGGCAGTATTTT. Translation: CASSYTSGGQYF.

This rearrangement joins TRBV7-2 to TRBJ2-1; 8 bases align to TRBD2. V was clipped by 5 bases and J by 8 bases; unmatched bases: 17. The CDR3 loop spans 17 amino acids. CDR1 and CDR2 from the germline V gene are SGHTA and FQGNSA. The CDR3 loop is CASSPREFSGGADEQFF. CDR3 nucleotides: TGTGCCAGCAGCCCCCGAGAATTCTCGGGAGGGGCCGATGAGCAGTTCTTC.

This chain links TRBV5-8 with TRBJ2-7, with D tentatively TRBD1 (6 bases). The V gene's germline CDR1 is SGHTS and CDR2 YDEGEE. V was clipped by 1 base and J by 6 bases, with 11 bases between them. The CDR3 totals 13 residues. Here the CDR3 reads CASSLLQGSEQYF. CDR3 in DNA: TGTGCCAGCAGCTTGCTACAGGGAAGCGAGCAGTACTTC.

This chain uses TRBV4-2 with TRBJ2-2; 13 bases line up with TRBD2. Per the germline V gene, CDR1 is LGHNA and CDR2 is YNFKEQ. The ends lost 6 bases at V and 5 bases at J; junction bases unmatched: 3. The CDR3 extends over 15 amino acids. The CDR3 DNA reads TGTGCCAGCAGAGGACTAGCGGGAGATACCGGGGAGCTGTTTTTT. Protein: CASRGLAGDTGELFF.

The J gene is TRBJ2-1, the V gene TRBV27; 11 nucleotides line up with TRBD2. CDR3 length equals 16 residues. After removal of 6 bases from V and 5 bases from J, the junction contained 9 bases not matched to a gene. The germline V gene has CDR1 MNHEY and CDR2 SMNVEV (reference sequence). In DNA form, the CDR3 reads TGTGCCAGCAGCGTGTCTAGCGGGAGGAAGAACAATGAGCAGTTCTTC. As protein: CASSVSSGRKNNEQFF.

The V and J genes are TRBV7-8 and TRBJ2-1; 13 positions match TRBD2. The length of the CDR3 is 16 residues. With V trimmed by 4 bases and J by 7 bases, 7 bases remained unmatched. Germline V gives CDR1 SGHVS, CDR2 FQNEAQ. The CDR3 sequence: CASSSGTSGTRNEQFF. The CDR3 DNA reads TGTGCCAGCAGCTCCGGGACTAGCGGGACCAGAAATGAGCAGTTCTTC.

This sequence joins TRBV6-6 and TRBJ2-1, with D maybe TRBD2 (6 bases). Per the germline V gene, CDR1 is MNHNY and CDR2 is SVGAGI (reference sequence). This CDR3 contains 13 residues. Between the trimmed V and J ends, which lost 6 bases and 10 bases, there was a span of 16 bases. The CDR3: CASSYGGSGEQFF. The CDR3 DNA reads TGTGCCAGCAGCTACGGAGGGAGCGGAGAGCAGTTCTTC.

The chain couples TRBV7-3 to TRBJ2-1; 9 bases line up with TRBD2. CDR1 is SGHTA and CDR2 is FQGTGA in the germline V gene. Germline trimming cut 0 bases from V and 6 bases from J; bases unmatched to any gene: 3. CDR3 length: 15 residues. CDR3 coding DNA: TGTGCCAGCAGCTTAACTAGCGGGGGTAGCAATGAGCAGTTCTTC. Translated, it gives CASSLTSGGSNEQFF.

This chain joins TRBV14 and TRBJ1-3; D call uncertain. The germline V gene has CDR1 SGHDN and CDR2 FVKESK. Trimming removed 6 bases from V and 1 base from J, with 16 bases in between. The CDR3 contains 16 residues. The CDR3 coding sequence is TGTGCCAGCAGTCTCCGACACGGAGGGTCTGGAAACACCATATATTTT. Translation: CASSLRHGGSGNTIYF.

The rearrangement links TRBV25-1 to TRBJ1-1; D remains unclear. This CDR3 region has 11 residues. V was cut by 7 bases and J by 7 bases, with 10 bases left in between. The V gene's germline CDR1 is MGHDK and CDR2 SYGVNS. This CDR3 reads CASTRGFEAFF. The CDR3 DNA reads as TGTGCCAGCACAAGAGGGTTTGAAGCTTTCTTT.

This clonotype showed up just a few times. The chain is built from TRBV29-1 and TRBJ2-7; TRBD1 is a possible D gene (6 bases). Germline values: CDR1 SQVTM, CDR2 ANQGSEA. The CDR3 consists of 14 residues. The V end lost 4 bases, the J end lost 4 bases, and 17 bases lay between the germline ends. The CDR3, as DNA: TGCAGCGTTGTGGGGGCAGAGAGGGATTACGAGCAGTACTTC. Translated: CSVVGAERDYEQYF.

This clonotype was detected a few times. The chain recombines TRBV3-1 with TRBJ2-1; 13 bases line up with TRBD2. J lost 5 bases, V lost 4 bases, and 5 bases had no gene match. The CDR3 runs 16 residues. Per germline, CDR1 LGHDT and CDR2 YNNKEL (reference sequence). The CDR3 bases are TGTGCCAGCAGCCTTGGACTAGCGGGAGTTCACAATGAGCAGTTCTTC. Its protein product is CASSLGLAGVHNEQFF.

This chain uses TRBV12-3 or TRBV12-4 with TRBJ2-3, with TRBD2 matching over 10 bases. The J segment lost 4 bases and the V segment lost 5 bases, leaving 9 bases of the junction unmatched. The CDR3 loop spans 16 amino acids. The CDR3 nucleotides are TGTGCCAGCAGTAGGCTAGCGGGAGTTGGTGCAGATACGCAGTATTTT. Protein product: CASSRLAGVGADTQYF.

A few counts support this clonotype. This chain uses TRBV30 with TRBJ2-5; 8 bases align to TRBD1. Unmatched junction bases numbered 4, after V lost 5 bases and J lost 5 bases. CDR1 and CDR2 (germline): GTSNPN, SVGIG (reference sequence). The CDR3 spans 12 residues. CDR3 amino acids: CAWGTGSETQYF. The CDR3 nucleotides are TGTGCCTGGGGGACAGGTAGCGAGACCCAGTACTTC.

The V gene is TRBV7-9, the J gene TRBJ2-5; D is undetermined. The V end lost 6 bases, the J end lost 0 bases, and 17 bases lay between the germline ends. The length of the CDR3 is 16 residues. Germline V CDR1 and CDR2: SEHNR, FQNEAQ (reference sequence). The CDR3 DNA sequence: TGTGCCAGCAGTCCCCAAGTGGCAGTGTACCAAGAGACCCAGTACTTC. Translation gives CASSPQVAVYQETQYF.

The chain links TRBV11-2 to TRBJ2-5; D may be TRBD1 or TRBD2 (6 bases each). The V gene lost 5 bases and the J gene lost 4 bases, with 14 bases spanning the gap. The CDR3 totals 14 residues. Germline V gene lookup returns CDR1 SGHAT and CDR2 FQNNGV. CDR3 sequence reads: CASSHGGGLETQYF. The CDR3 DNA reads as TGTGCCAGCAGCCACGGAGGGGGGCTAGAGACCCAGTACTTC.

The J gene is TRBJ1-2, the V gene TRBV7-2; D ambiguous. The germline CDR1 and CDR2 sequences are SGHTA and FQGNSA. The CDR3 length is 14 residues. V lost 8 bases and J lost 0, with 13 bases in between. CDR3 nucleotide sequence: TGTGCCAGCTCACAAGAGCCTGCTAACTATGGCTACACCTTC. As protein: CASSQEPANYGYTF.

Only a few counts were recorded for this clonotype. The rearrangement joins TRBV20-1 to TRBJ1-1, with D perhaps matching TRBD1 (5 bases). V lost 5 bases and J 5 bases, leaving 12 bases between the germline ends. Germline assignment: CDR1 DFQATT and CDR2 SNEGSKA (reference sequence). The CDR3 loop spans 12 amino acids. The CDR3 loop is CSAHTGETEAFF. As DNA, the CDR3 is TGCAGTGCTCACACAGGAGAAACTGAAGCTTTCTTT.

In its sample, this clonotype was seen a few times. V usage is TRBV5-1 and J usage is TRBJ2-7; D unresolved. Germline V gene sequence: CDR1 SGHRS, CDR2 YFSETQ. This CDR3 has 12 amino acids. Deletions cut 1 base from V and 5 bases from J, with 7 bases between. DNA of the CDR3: TGCGCCAGCAGCTTGACCATCCACGAGCAGTACTTC. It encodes CASSLTIHEQYF.

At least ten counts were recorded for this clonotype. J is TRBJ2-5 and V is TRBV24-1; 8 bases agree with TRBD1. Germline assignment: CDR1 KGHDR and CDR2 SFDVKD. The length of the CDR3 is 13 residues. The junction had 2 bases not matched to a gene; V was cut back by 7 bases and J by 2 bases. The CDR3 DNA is TGTGCCACCAGAGGGACAGGTCAAGAGACCCAGTACTTC. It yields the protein CATRGTGQETQYF.

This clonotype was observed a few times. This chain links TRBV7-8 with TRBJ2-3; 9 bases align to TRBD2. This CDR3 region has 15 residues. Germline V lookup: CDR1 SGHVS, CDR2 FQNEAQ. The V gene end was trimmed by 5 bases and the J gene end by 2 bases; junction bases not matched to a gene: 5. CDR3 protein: CASSVTSGYTDTQYF. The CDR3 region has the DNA TGTGCCAGCAGCGTGACTAGCGGATACACAGATACGCAGTATTTT.